The 3 T cell receptor beta chains below come from one sample, sequenced in a study of post-analysis software for immune sequencing data. General observations from the study: TRBV5-6, TRBV5-1 and TRBV20-1 were among 4 or 5 TRBV segments more frequent in patients than controls.

These TCRs' antigens remain unknown. Unique molecular identifiers featured in each of the TCR beta cDNA libraries. TCRdb ran MiXCR on the PCR reads and lists one entry per CDR3 protein. The sample consists of 550,000 to 700,000 distinct CDR3 sequences, around 40% of them appearing once. Material for sequencing was blood. The source is a girl aged 10 to 17 with multiple sclerosis.

In this sample, this clonotype turned up a few times. The chain uses TRBV20-1 and TRBJ2-7; 11 nucleotides align to TRBD2. J lost 4 bases, V lost 3 bases, and 2 bases had no gene match. The CDR3 is 13 amino acids. The germline CDR1 and CDR2 sequences are DFQATT and SNEGSKA (reference sequence). The chain's CDR3 is CSASGTSGYEQYF. CDR3 bases: TGCAGTGCTAGCGGGACTAGCGGTTACGAGCAGTACTTC.

The V gene is TRBV12-3 or TRBV12-4, the J gene TRBJ2-3, with 11 nucleotides matching TRBD2. Unmatched junction bases numbered 3, after V lost 5 bases and J lost 2 bases. The CDR3 spans 15 residues. The CDR3: CASSPTSGNTDTQYF. CDR3 bases: TGTGCCAGCAGTCCGACTAGCGGGAACACAGATACGCAGTATTTT.

This rearrangement joins TRBV3-1 to TRBJ1-2, with D tentatively TRBD1 (5 bases). Germline V gene data show CDR1 as LGHDT and CDR2 as YNNKEL (reference sequence). Trimming cost V 4 bases and J 4 bases, with 16 bases left between them. The CDR3 extends over 15 amino acids. CDR3 loop: CASSPRGGMGYGYTF. The CDR3 region has the DNA TGTGCCAGCAGCCCCCGTGGGGGTATGGGCTATGGCTACACCTTC.